Below, 26 T cell receptor beta chains from the same sample are listed, as sequenced in a study of shared clonotypes between healthy human individuals. Data came from immunoSEQ multiplex PCR; TCRdb stores just in-frame clones and leaves some out. The sample contains 850,000 to 1,100,000 clones, around three quarters of which appear only once. Sample: memory CD4+ T cells from PBMCs. Subset in this sample: CD45RA-negative fraction. These receptor sequences come from a man between 18 and 35 years old in good health. Some clones in this sample may be carry-over from other donors' samples.

J is TRBJ1-4 and V is TRBV7-2; TRBD1 agrees at 7 bases. This CDR3 is built from 14 residues. Germline CDR1 is SGHTA and CDR2 is FQGNSA. Trimming cost V 5 bases and J 8 bases; bases outside gene matches: 8. CDR3 sequence reads: CASSQRQGGEKLFF. Written as DNA, the CDR3 is TGTGCCAGCAGCCAACGACAGGGTGGAGAAAAACTGTTTTTT.

The V gene is TRBV5-1, the J gene TRBJ2-3; 11 bases align to TRBD2. The germline gives CDR1 SGHRS, CDR2 YFSETQ. This CDR3 comprises 20 residues. Germline trimming cut 4 bases from V and 5 bases from J; bases unmatched to any gene: 21. The CDR3 here is CASSRAGTGPLAGGVDTQYF. The CDR3 DNA is TGCGCCAGCAGCCGGGCGGGGACAGGGCCGCTAGCGGGAGGAGTAGATACGCAGTATTTT.

This clone appeared a few times. This chain uses TRBV6-5 with TRBJ1-2, with D hard to call. CDR1 MNHEY and CDR2 SVGAGI come from the germline V gene. V lost 5 bases, J lost 2 bases, and 9 bases lay in between. The CDR3 sequence is 13 residues long. CDR3 in amino acids: CASSPATNYGYTF. Here the CDR3 DNA reads TGTGCCAGCAGTCCGGCGACCAACTATGGCTACACCTTC.

The chain employs TRBV6-1 and TRBJ2-4, with D hard to call. This CDR3 is 13 amino acids long. Germline V gives CDR1 MNHNS, CDR2 SASEGT. The V end lost 4 bases, the J end lost 8 bases, and 12 bases lay between the germline ends. The CDR3 protein is CASSVSSKDIQYF. CDR3 DNA: TGTGCCAGCAGTGTGTCTAGTAAGGACATTCAGTACTTC.

The V and J genes are TRBV5-1 and TRBJ2-3; D perhaps matches TRBD2 (6 bases). Germline loops: CDR1 SGHRS, CDR2 YFSETQ. Trimming took off 0 bases at V and 0 bases at J, with 8 bases between the two ends. The CDR3 loop spans 15 amino acids. The CDR3 sequence is CASSLVGTSTDTQYF. The CDR3 nucleotides read TGCGCCAGCAGCTTGGTTGGGACTAGCACAGATACGCAGTATTTT.

V is TRBV30 and J is TRBJ2-3, with 9 nucleotides matching TRBD2. CDR1 and CDR2 from the germline V gene are GTSNPN and SVGIG (reference sequence). Trimming removed 1 base from V and 3 bases from J; junction bases left unmatched: 11. This CDR3 contains 17 residues. Written as DNA, the CDR3 is TGTGCCTGGAGTGAACTAGCGGGCCGACCTCGTACAGATACGCAGTATTTT. The encoded protein is CAWSELAGRPRTDTQYF.

The chain is built from TRBV9 and TRBJ2-2; unclear D gene. The V end was cut by 1 base, the J end by 6 bases, with 7 bases between. CDR3 size: 13 residues. Germline V gene sequence: CDR1 SGDLS, CDR2 YYNGEE. CDR3 loop: CASSVIGSGELFF. CDR3 DNA sequence: TGTGCCAGCAGCGTAATTGGGTCCGGGGAGCTGTTTTTT.

The gene calls are TRBV10-3 and TRBJ2-7; D unresolved. The CDR3 is 13 amino acids. V was shortened by 6 bases and J by 3 bases, with 12 bases between the two germline ends. Germline V CDR1 and CDR2: ENHRY, SYGVKD. This CDR3 reads CAISERADYEQYF. In nucleotides, the CDR3 is TGTGCCATCAGCGAACGGGCAGACTACGAGCAGTACTTC.

This chain joins TRBV7-9 and TRBJ2-1; 13 bases map to TRBD2. V lost 5 bases, J lost 12 bases, and 10 bases stayed unmatched. Germline-derived CDR1 and CDR2 are SEHNR and FQNEAQ (reference sequence). CDR3 length equals 15 residues. The CDR3 loop reads CASSVGLAGVVGQFF. In nucleotides, the CDR3 is TGTGCCAGCAGCGTCGGACTAGCGGGAGTGGTGGGGCAGTTCTTC. The full variable domain, with the rest looked up from reference TRBV7-9 and TRBJ2-1, is DTGVSQNPRHKITKRGQNVTFRCDPISEHNRLYWYRQTLGQGPEFLTYFQNEAQLEKSRLLSDRFSAERPKGSFSTLEIQRTEQGDSAMYLCASSVGLAGVVGQFFGPGTRLTVL.

The chain links TRBV5-4 to TRBJ1-1, with 8 bases that match TRBD1. This CDR3 is built from 15 residues. J gave up 3 bases and V 6 bases, and 10 bases lay outside the gene matches. Germline V lookup: CDR1 SGHNT, CDR2 YYREEE (reference sequence). The CDR3 loop is CASTSGGLQDTEAFF. CDR3 bases: TGTGCCAGCACCTCAGGGGGCTTACAGGACACTGAAGCTTTCTTT. The full variable domain, completed using reference TRBV5-4 and TRBJ1-1, is ETGVTQSPTHLIKTRGQQVTLRCSSQSGHNTVSWYQQALGQGPQFIFQYYREEENGRGNFPPRFSGLQFPNYSSELNVNALELDDSALYLCASTSGGLQDTEAFFGQGTRLTVV.

This clone was counted between two and nine times. The chain couples TRBV6-1 to TRBJ2-1; TRBD2 might be the D (6 bases). Germline loops: CDR1 MNHNS, CDR2 SASEGT. The CDR3 is 16 amino acids. Trimming shortened V by 2 bases and J by 4 bases, and 15 bases separated the two germline ends. Written as DNA, the CDR3 is TGTGCCAGCAGTGAATCTCCGGGACTTGATTACAATGAGCAGTTCTTC. Translated, it gives CASSESPGLDYNEQFF.

The V call is TRBV7-9, the J call TRBJ1-1; possible D gene TRBD1, 6 bases. The germline CDR1 and CDR2 sequences are SEHNR and FQNEAQ (reference sequence). This CDR3 contains 13 residues. V was shortened by 1 base and J by 9 bases, with 12 bases between the two germline ends. The CDR3 here is CASSLGGQGQAFF. CDR3 bases: TGTGCCAGCAGCTTAGGTGGGCAGGGGCAAGCTTTCTTT.

This chain links TRBV11-3 with TRBJ2-1, with 11 bases matching TRBD2. The CDR3 runs to 17 residues. Germline values: CDR1 SGHNT, CDR2 YENEEA. J gave up 0 bases and V 2 bases, and 3 bases lay outside the gene matches. CDR3 region: CASSLFSGRVSYNEQFF. The DNA for the CDR3 is TGTGCCAGCAGCTTATTTAGCGGGAGGGTCTCCTACAATGAGCAGTTCTTC.

This chain joins TRBV30 and TRBJ2-2; D is possibly TRBD2 (5 bases). In germline, CDR1 is GTSNPN, CDR2 SVGIG (reference sequence). Trimming took off 3 bases at V and 4 bases at J, with 6 bases between the two ends. This CDR3 is built from 12 residues. CDR3 in amino acids: CAWRRGTGELFF. CDR3 nucleotides: TGTGCCTGGAGACGGGGCACCGGGGAGCTGTTTTTT.

The V and J genes are TRBV28 and TRBJ1-2; D perhaps matches TRBD1 (5 bases). Trimming took 2 bases from V and 3 from J, leaving 16 bases between them. The CDR3 has 16 amino acids. Germline V gene sequence: CDR1 MDHEN, CDR2 SYDVKM. CDR3 DNA: TGTGCCAGCAGTTTAGCTGGACGTGGGGGTTACTATGGCTACACCTTC. Its translation: CASSLAGRGGYYGYTF.

The chain carries TRBV5-4 and TRBJ2-7; TRBD2 is a possible D gene (5 bases). The CDR3 sequence is 15 residues long. V shed 5 bases and J shed 0 bases, with 15 bases lying between them. Looked up from germline, CDR1 is SGHNT and CDR2 is YYREEE (reference sequence). The DNA of the CDR3 is TGTGCCAGCAGTCCACCGGGATTAAGCTCCTACGAGCAGTACTTC. This codes for CASSPPGLSSYEQYF.

This clone has a handful of counts. This chain links TRBV19 with TRBJ1-5; the D is unclear. The length of the CDR3 is 16 residues. Trimming removed 0 bases at V and 0 bases at J, with 9 bases between. Germline V CDR1 and CDR2: LNHDA, SQIVND (reference sequence). The CDR3 is CASSIEKGDSNQPQHF. The CDR3 bases are TGTGCCAGTAGTATAGAGAAGGGAGATAGCAATCAGCCCCAGCATTTT.

The chain combines TRBV28 with TRBJ1-2; TRBD1 matches 9 bases. Germline trimming cut 2 bases from V and 7 bases from J; bases unmatched to any gene: 8. CDR1 is MDHEN, CDR2 SYDVKM, per germline. This CDR3 is built from 15 residues. The CDR3 region has the DNA TGTGCCAGCAGTTTAGCCGGGACAGGGTACCCTGGCTACACCTTC. Translating it yields CASSLAGTGYPGYTF.

The chain recombines TRBV28 with TRBJ2-7; 8 positions match TRBD1. After removal of 6 bases from V and 3 bases from J, the junction contained 10 bases not matched to a gene. Germline CDR1 and CDR2: MDHEN and SYDVKM. The CDR3 totals 15 residues. CDR3 amino acids: CASSAPGQGNYEQYF. CDR3 coding DNA: TGTGCCAGCAGCGCACCTGGACAGGGAAACTACGAGCAGTACTTC.

CDR3 region: CASSIPHGTGLETQYF. The CDR3 nucleotides are TGTGCCAGCAGCATCCCTCACGGGACAGGGTTAGAGACCCAGTACTTC. The V gene is TRBV5-6, the J gene TRBJ2-5; 9 bases align to TRBD1. Germline CDR1 and CDR2: SGHDT and YYEEEE. J lost 4 bases, V lost 4 bases, and 11 bases had no gene match. The CDR3 is 16 amino acids.

A remark on this clone: A read error may produce the germline difference seen at one junction end. V and J are TRBV30 and TRBJ1-5; D uncertain. CDR3 length: 14 residues. Germline CDR1 and CDR2: GTSNPN and SVGIG (reference sequence). The CDR3 DNA is TGTGCCTGGCAGCCCCATGGTAGCAATCGGCCCCAGCATTTT. Translating it yields CAWQPHGSNRPQHF. The variable domain in full, completed from reference TRBV30 and TRBJ1-5, reads SQTIHQWPATLVQPVGSPLSLECTVEGTSNPNLYWYRQAAGRGLQLLFYSVGIGQISSEVPQNLSASRPQDRQFILSSKKLLLSDSGFYLCAWQPHGSNRPQHFGDGTRLSIL.

The CDR3, as DNA: TGCGCCAGCAGTCTCGGGGGGCCCGGAAATCAGCCCCAGCATTTT. Residues: CASSLGGPGNQPQHF. The chain has TRBV10-1 and TRBJ1-5, with a tentative D call TRBD1 (6 bases). Germline values: CDR1 WNHNN, CDR2 SYGVQD (reference sequence). This CDR3 comprises 15 residues. Trimming shortened V by 5 bases and J by 4 bases, and 15 bases separated the two germline ends.

The chain joins TRBV28 to TRBJ2-2; D is unclear. V was trimmed by 7 bases and J by 1 base, leaving 16 bases between them. This CDR3 region has 16 residues. Germline V gene data show CDR1 as MDHEN and CDR2 as SYDVKM. The CDR3 nucleotides read TGTGCCAGCATAAGCTCCCGGGCGCAGAACACCGGGGAGCTGTTTTTT. This translates into CASISSRAQNTGELFF.

The chain combines TRBV10-3 with TRBJ2-7; tentative D call: TRBD1 (6 bases). V was cut by 0 bases and J by 5 bases, with 11 bases left in between. Germline values: CDR1 ENHRY, CDR2 SYGVKD. The CDR3 loop spans 14 amino acids. The DNA for the CDR3 is TGTGCCATCAGTGAGTCGAGGGGGAGCGACGAGCAGTACTTC. Translated, it gives CAISESRGSDEQYF.

Written as DNA, the CDR3 is TGTGCCAGCAGTTTTTTTTCAGGGGCTGACACCACAGATACGCAGTATTTT. This sequence encodes CASSFFSGADTTDTQYF. The rearrangement joins TRBV27 to TRBJ2-3, with D maybe TRBD1 (6 bases). The V end lost 3 bases, the J end lost 2 bases, and 18 bases lay between the germline ends. The germline CDR1 and CDR2 sequences are MNHEY and SMNVEV (reference sequence). The CDR3 is 17 amino acids.

The chain is built from TRBV2 and TRBJ1-2, with D hard to call. CDR3 size: 13 residues. V gave up 7 bases and J gave up 8 bases, with 17 bases separating them. CDR1 and CDR2 from the germline V gene are SNHLY and FYNNEI. Written as DNA, the CDR3 is TGTGCCAGCATCCGGTCGTGGGCAGGAGGCTACACCTTC. It is translated as CASIRSWAGGYTF.